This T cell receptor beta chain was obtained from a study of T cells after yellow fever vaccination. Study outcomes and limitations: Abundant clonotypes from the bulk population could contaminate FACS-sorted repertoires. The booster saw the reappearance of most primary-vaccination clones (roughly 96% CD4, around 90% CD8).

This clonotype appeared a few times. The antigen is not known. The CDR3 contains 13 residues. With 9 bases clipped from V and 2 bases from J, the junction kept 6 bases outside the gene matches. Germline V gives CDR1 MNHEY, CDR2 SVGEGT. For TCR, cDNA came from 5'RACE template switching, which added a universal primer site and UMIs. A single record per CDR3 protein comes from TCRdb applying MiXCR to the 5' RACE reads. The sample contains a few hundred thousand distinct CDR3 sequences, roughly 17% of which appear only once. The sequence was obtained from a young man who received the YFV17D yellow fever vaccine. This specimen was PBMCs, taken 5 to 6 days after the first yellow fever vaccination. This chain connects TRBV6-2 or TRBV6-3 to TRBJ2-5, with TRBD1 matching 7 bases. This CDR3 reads CASHRDRQETQYF. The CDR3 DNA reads TGTGCCAGTCACCGGGACAGACAAGAGACCCAGTACTTC.